This TCR beta chain is drawn from a study of blood T cell repertoires in COVID-19. The CDR3 is made up of 15 amino acids. Germline V gene data show CDR1 as SNHLY and CDR2 as FYNNEI. V was cut by 1 base and J by 6 bases, with 16 bases left in between. The data were produced by immunoSEQ multiplex PCR, yet TCRdb's version contains in-frame clones alone and is incomplete. The table has under 250,000 clones, 90% seen once. Seattle researchers signed up patients amid active infection and tracked them longitudinally. This clonotype originated in a man aged 25 to 40 with COVID-19, enrolled during active disease. Source material: peripheral blood. The J gene is TRBJ2-7, the V gene TRBV2, with a tentative D call TRBD1 (6 bases). CDR3 sequence reads: CASSEEGVLAGEQYF. The CDR3, as DNA: TGTGCCAGCAGTGAAGAGGGGGTATTGGCGGGCGAGCAGTACTTC.